The present entry profiles one TCR beta chain with its context. Its antigen is not identified. Primers for the PCR totalled 60 Vbeta and 13 Jbeta. Original analysis: Later, an analysis found about 80 million unique TCR beta chains, and about 10 million of these were shared. Measured with immunoSEQ multiplex PCR; TCRdb has only the in-frame clones, and not every one. V and J calls and clone size are as listed in that table; D and trimming were resolved from the DNA. The table lists 35,000 to 55,000 clones, roughly 77% of them singletons, with 1.4% in the top ten. V lost 5 bases, J lost 2 bases, and 12 bases lay in between. The CDR3 totals 15 residues. Looked up from germline, CDR1 is MNHEY and CDR2 is SVGAGI. The sample originates from a study of cytomegalovirus exposure and HLA in healthy donors. The overall study: Out of fewer than 400 genotyped donors, about 76% belonged to the Caucasian-associated ancestry cluster.

Study-wide points: An analysis was carried out later, and it reportedly showed fewer N-insertions in an Asian-associated ancestry cluster than the roughly 670-donor mean. Some highly shared sequence variants likely arose as a pipeline artifact.

The sequence was obtained from a man aged 30-40 years in good health and CMV-seronegative. The rearrangement uses TRBV6-5 and TRBJ2-2; a possible D gene is TRBD2 (5 bases). Sequencing was performed on PBMCs. This chain's CDR3 is CASSHDYLNTGELFF. Here the CDR3 DNA reads TGTGCCAGCAGTCACGACTACCTCAACACCGGGGAGCTGTTTTTT.